The rows below give T cell receptor beta chains drawn from one sample of a study of T cell responses to AZD1222 COVID-19 vaccine. Method: immunoSEQ multiplex PCR; TCRdb's copy keeps in-frame clones and lacks some. The sample contains about 73,000 clones, 89% of which appear only once. The sample here was peripheral blood, taken 28 days after the second AZD1222 dose. Source of these receptors: an adult who received the AZD1222 COVID-19 vaccine. Both conserved end residues are trimmed from each CDR3. Fields, in order: V gene, clone size, J gene, CDR3 protein. Only some rows state a clone size, as once, few, many or a class for expanded clones.

TRBV30,NA,TRBJ2-1,AWSAGGGQF
TRBV6-5,NA,TRBJ2-1,ASSYSPANNEQF
TRBV5-8,NA,TRBJ1-2,ASSPARPGGYT
TRBV19,NA,TRBJ1-5,ASSASMGQGGHQPQH
TRBV6-2/TRBV6-3,NA,TRBJ2-5,ASSYEETQY
TRBV24-1,once,TRBJ1-2,ATSDLLGFGYT
TRBV6-5,few,TRBJ2-7,ASSLGQPYEQY
TRBV3-1/TRBV3-2,NA,TRBJ2-1,ASSRQGGGMVNEQF
TRBV7-9,NA,TRBJ1-2,ASSPGTDFGYT
TRBV5-8,NA,TRBJ1-5,ASSLYSSNQPQH
TRBV10-3,NA,TRBJ1-2,AISESRTFQLANYGYT
TRBV27,NA,TRBJ2-2,ASSLVSVDTGELF
TRBV7-8,NA,TRBJ2-5,ASSLGTSGGETQY
TRBV24-1,NA,TRBJ1-5,ATSDDRTHNQPQH
TRBV19,NA,TRBJ1-5,ASSFPDSYNQPQH
TRBV4-2,few,TRBJ1-1,ASSQELRDRGPRTEAF
TRBV4-2,NA,TRBJ1-4,ASSQEKTGGNEKLF
TRBV2,NA,TRBJ2-5,ASSRDRGGAQY
TRBV6-6,NA,TRBJ2-6,ASSPTVPGGTGANVLT
TRBV18,few,TRBJ1-3,ASSPGTGNTIY
TRBV5-1,NA,TRBJ2-2,ASRVEGVGTGELF
TRBV10-3,NA,TRBJ1-2,AISDAGGYT
TRBV24-1,NA,TRBJ2-3,ATSDGERDTQY
TRBV5-4,few,TRBJ2-7,ASSGGVGHEQY
TRBV3-1/TRBV3-2,NA,TRBJ1-4,ASSPSQGMGEKLF
TRBV7-7,NA,TRBJ2-7,ASSLAEGGSYEQY
TRBV6-2/TRBV6-3,NA,TRBJ2-7,ASSRQNLNEQY
TRBV5-1,NA,TRBJ2-5,ASSLKGLEETQY
TRBV9,NA,TRBJ1-3,ASSVLGRADTIY
TRBV6-2/TRBV6-3,NA,TRBJ1-2,ASSAGGIYGYT
TRBV6-2/TRBV6-3,NA,TRBJ2-2,ASSNLGQQSNTGELF
TRBV14,NA,TRBJ1-3,ASSQLSGGGRNTIY
TRBV27,NA,TRBJ1-2,ASSPTGSGYT
TRBV28,NA,TRBJ2-7,ASSLSQGLLRGYEQY
TRBV6-2/TRBV6-3,NA,TRBJ2-5,ASSTPRTSGAETQY
TRBV9,NA,TRBJ1-4,ASSVGQGSEKLF
TRBV7-8,NA,TRBJ1-6,ASSLGAGNNSPLH
TRBV19,NA,TRBJ1-1,ASSPGAGIGRTEAF
TRBV19,NA,TRBJ1-5,ASSIRPPVQPQH
TRBV2,NA,TRBJ1-2,AASFITNYGYT
TRBV12-3/TRBV12-4,NA,TRBJ2-1,ASSLTGRQQF
TRBV5-1,NA,TRBJ2-5,ASSPSTGSQKETQY
TRBV27,once,TRBJ1-5,ASSWGVRQPQH
TRBV27,NA,TRBJ2-2,ASSSKGGNTGELF
TRBV6-5,NA,TRBJ1-1,ATQSDRGPSEAF
TRBV5-4,NA,TRBJ2-2,ASSTGGITGELF
TRBV29-1,NA,TRBJ1-1,SVEGGYTEAF
TRBV27,NA,TRBJ1-4,ASSRRFTNEKLF